A single sample gave rise to the 31 T cell receptor beta chains below, sequenced in a study of spatial heterogeneity in lung cancer. Time point meaning: blood at routine non-recurrence follow-up after resection. In each case, whole RNA from tumor, nontumor lung or frozen PBMC was sequenced unsorted. TCRdb independently ran MiXCR on the 5' RACE reads; one entry per CDR3 protein. This sample has some 120,000 distinct CDR3 sequences, with 10% to 15% found just once. This specimen consisted of PBMCs, obtained at follow-up. These receptors originate from a male donor with early-stage non-small cell lung cancer.

This clonotype was seen more than once but under ten times. The chain carries TRBV7-9 and TRBJ1-6, with 9 positions matching TRBD1. Germline CDR1 reads SEHNR; CDR2 reads FQNEAQ (reference sequence). The CDR3 runs to 13 residues. V lost 5 bases, J lost 8 bases, and 1 base stayed unmatched. The DNA of the CDR3 is TGTGCCAGCAGCCGGACAGGGGATTCACCCCTCCACTTT. Protein: CASSRTGDSPLHF.

This clonotype was seen repeatedly, ten times or more. The chain uses TRBV3-1 and TRBJ2-7; TRBD1 agrees at 9 bases. The trim removed 1 base at V and 2 bases at J, leaving 3 bases unmatched. CDR3 length: 15 amino acids. Per the germline V gene, CDR1 is LGHDT and CDR2 is YNNKEL (reference sequence). CDR3 residues: CASSQGGQGPYEQYF. CDR3 nucleotides: TGTGCCAGCAGCCAAGGGGGACAGGGCCCCTACGAGCAGTACTTC.

V is TRBV5-1 and J is TRBJ2-5; 15 bases align to TRBD2. CDR1 and CDR2 from the germline V gene are SGHRS and YFSETQ. The CDR3 is 16 residues long. Trimming cost V 4 bases and J 2 bases; bases outside gene matches: 3. The CDR3 sequence is CASSAGTSGGQETQYF. CDR3 bases: TGCGCCAGCAGCGCTGGGACTAGCGGGGGGCAAGAGACCCAGTACTTC.

This clonotype was observed many times. This chain joins TRBV3-1 and TRBJ1-1, with a tentative D call TRBD1 (5 bases). There are 17 residues in the CDR3. The V gene lost 0 bases and the J gene lost 11 bases, with 25 bases spanning the gap. Per the germline V gene, CDR1 is LGHDT and CDR2 is YNNKEL (reference sequence). The chain's CDR3 is CASSQDRQKGRSTMAFF. The CDR3 nucleotides are TGTGCCAGCAGCCAAGATCGCCAGAAGGGGCGCTCCACGATGGCTTTCTTT.

This clonotype was observed a handful of times. The rearrangement joins TRBV27 to TRBJ2-5; 8 bases agree with TRBD2. Germline V gives CDR1 MNHEY, CDR2 SMNVEV (reference sequence). The ends lost 5 bases at V and 7 bases at J; junction bases unmatched: 12. CDR3 length: 15 amino acids. The CDR3 DNA sequence: TGTGCCAGCAGTCCAACCGTTAGCGGGGTTGGGACCCAGTACTTC. Translated, it gives CASSPTVSGVGTQYF.

This chain links TRBV15 with TRBJ1-5; 10 positions match TRBD1. CDR1 is LNHNV and CDR2 is YYDKDF in the germline V gene (reference sequence). V lost 8 bases to trimming and J lost 4 bases; unmatched junction nucleotides: 5. The CDR3 spans 14 residues. Here the CDR3 reads CATHGTGVNQPQHF. The CDR3 region has the DNA TGTGCCACCCACGGGACAGGGGTGAATCAGCCCCAGCATTTT.

The sample holds many counts of this clonotype. This chain links TRBV5-6 with TRBJ1-1; 7 bases line up with TRBD1. Losses at the gene ends were 3 bases for V and 1 base for J; bases not matched to a gene: 12. There are 17 residues in the CDR3. Germline V gives CDR1 SGHDT, CDR2 YYEEEE. The chain's CDR3 is CASSYPPGQLTNTEAFF. The CDR3 DNA reads TGTGCCAGCAGCTATCCCCCGGGACAGCTAACGAACACTGAAGCTTTCTTT.

This clonotype appeared a few times. The V call is TRBV30, the J call TRBJ2-7; D ambiguous. CDR3 length equals 14 residues. V shed 0 bases and J shed 0 bases, with 9 bases lying between them. The V gene's germline CDR1 is GTSNPN and CDR2 SVGIG (reference sequence). The CDR3 DNA follows: TGTGCCTGGAGTGTAAGAGGCGCCTCCTACGAGCAGTACTTC. The encoded protein is CAWSVRGASYEQYF.

The chain links TRBV5-5 to TRBJ1-1, with a weak D call TRBD1 (5 bases). Per germline, CDR1 SGHKS and CDR2 YYEKEE (reference sequence). CDR3 size: 14 residues. Trimming left V 3 bases short and J 5 bases short, with 14 bases between. The CDR3 region has the DNA TGTGCCAGCAGCTACACTACAGGAACGACTGAAGCTTTCTTT. Its translation: CASSYTTGTTEAFF.

The V call is TRBV7-2, the J call TRBJ2-1; 9 bases align to TRBD2. Germline V gene data show CDR1 as SGHTA and CDR2 as FQGNSA. Trimming at V came to 5 bases and at J to 8 bases, leaving 13 bases not matched to a gene. The CDR3 has 16 residues. The CDR3 sequence: CASSISGGRLAHEQFF. CDR3 in DNA: TGTGCCAGCAGCATTAGCGGGGGCCGGCTCGCTCATGAGCAGTTCTTC.

This clonotype was picked up one time. As DNA, the CDR3 is TGCGCCAGCAGAGGAATGGAGACCCAGTACTTC. Its translation: CASRGMETQYF. The chain combines TRBV5-1 with TRBJ2-5; D gene uncertain. There are 11 residues in the CDR3. Germline-derived CDR1 and CDR2 are SGHRS and YFSETQ. V dropped 5 bases and J dropped 5 bases, with 7 bases sitting between them.

This clonotype was found a few times. The genes are TRBV7-9 and TRBJ2-6; TRBD1 matches at 8 bases. Germline V CDR1 and CDR2: SEHNR, FQNEAQ (reference sequence). The CDR3 is 18 amino acids. With 5 bases clipped from V and 0 bases from J, the junction kept 9 bases outside the gene matches. CDR3 residues: CASSPPRGLSSGANVLTF. In nucleotides, the CDR3 is TGTGCCAGCAGCCCGCCCAGGGGGCTGAGCTCTGGGGCCAACGTCCTGACTTTC.

The chain links TRBV9 to TRBJ1-1; D remains ambiguous. The CDR3 contains 14 residues. V gave up 4 bases and J gave up 6 bases, with 16 bases separating them. Germline lookup yields CDR1 SGDLS and CDR2 YYNGEE. The CDR3 region is CASSTRHPSAEAFF. CDR3 DNA: TGTGCCAGCAGCACCCGACATCCCTCAGCTGAAGCTTTCTTT.

V gene TRBV4-2 combines with J gene TRBJ2-5; TRBD2 matches 12 bases. The CDR3 is 17 residues long. V trimming: 4 bases; J trimming: 2 bases; junction bases outside the gene matches: 8. Per germline, CDR1 LGHNA and CDR2 YNFKEQ. The CDR3 bases are TGTGCCAGCAGCCGCCCGCTAGCGGGGGGGCAGCAAGAGACCCAGTACTTC. Amino acid sequence: CASSRPLAGGQQETQYF.

This clonotype was detected a few times. V and J are TRBV11-2 and TRBJ2-1, with D possibly being TRBD1 (5 bases). The germline V and J ends were trimmed by 1 base and 0 bases, with 13 bases remaining between them. This CDR3 comprises 17 residues. The germline gives CDR1 SGHAT, CDR2 FQNNGV. DNA for the CDR3: TGTGCCAGCAGCTTAGGACAGCAAGCTTTCTCCTACAATGAGCAGTTCTTC. This codes for CASSLGQQAFSYNEQFF.

This clonotype showed up just a few times. The chain employs TRBV5-1 and TRBJ2-3, with D perhaps matching TRBD1 or TRBD2 (5 bases each). Trimming removed 4 bases from V and 2 bases from J, with 20 bases in between. The CDR3 sequence is 17 residues long. CDR1 and CDR2 from the germline V gene are SGHRS and YFSETQ. The CDR3 DNA reads TGCGCCAGCAGCCCGGAAGGTAGGGGACGGATCACAGATACGCAGTATTTT. Its protein is CASSPEGRGRITDTQYF. The full variable domain, rest sourced from reference TRBV5-1 and TRBJ2-3, is KAGVTQTPRYLIKTRGQQVTLSCSPISGHRSVSWYQQTPGQGLQFLFEYFSETQRNKGNFPGRFSGRQFSNSRSEMNVSTLELGDSALYLCASSPEGRGRITDTQYFGPGTRLTVL.

This sequence joins TRBV6-6 and TRBJ2-1, with 9 bases matching TRBD2. Germline V gene data show CDR1 as MNHNY and CDR2 as SVGAGI (reference sequence). V trimming: 3 bases; J trimming: 8 bases; junction bases outside the gene matches: 5. The CDR3 covers 14 residues. Here the CDR3 reads CASSYLRGGDEQFF. The CDR3 coding sequence is TGTGCCAGCAGTTATTTGCGGGGGGGAGATGAGCAGTTCTTC.

This clonotype was recorded a few times. J is TRBJ2-7 and V is TRBV7-2; D is undetermined. Trimming cost V 4 bases and J 0 bases, with 13 bases left between them. Germline lookup yields CDR1 SGHTA and CDR2 FQGNSA. This CDR3 comprises 15 residues. The CDR3 region has the DNA TGTGCCAGCAGCTACGACGGACGCCCCTCCTACGAGCAGTACTTC. Its translation is CASSYDGRPSYEQYF. The variable domain in full, completed from reference TRBV7-2 and TRBJ2-7, reads GAGVSQSPSNKVTEKGKDVELRCDPISGHTALYWYRQSLGQGLEFLIYFQGNSAPDKSGLPSDRFSAERTGGSVSTLTIQRTQQEDSAVYLCASSYDGRPSYEQYFGPGTRLTVT.

The sample holds a few counts of this clonotype. The chain employs TRBV20-1 and TRBJ2-1; TRBD1 matches at 7 bases. Trimming at V came to 5 bases and at J to 10 bases, leaving 20 bases not matched to a gene. Germline values: CDR1 DFQATT, CDR2 SNEGSKA (reference sequence). This CDR3 is built from 16 residues. CDR3 nucleotide sequence: TGCAGTGCTCACCTGTCCCGGACAGGCCAAACAGGGGAGCAGTTCTTC. Translation gives CSAHLSRTGQTGEQFF.

This clonotype was observed many times. V is TRBV7-2 and J is TRBJ2-3; no clear D gene. The CDR3 consists of 15 residues. Germline CDR1 and CDR2: SGHTA and FQGNSA. Trimming removed 3 bases at V and 1 base at J, with 11 bases between. CDR3 coding DNA: TGTGCCAGCAGCTTGGTAGCATCGGGCACAGATACGCAGTATTTT. Translated, it gives CASSLVASGTDTQYF.

At least ten counts were recorded for this clonotype. The V gene is TRBV10-1, the J gene TRBJ2-1; maybe TRBD2 (6 bases). Germline V gene data show CDR1 as WNHNN and CDR2 as SYGVQD (reference sequence). V was cut by 5 bases and J by 3 bases, with 11 bases left in between. The CDR3 runs 14 residues. CDR3 in amino acids: CASSPGTDYNEQFF. The CDR3 DNA reads TGCGCCAGCAGTCCCGGGACTGACTACAATGAGCAGTTCTTC.

The table lists this clonotype with a few counts. This chain uses TRBV20-1 with TRBJ2-7, with 7 positions matching TRBD1. The CDR3 runs to 13 residues. Germline V gene sequence: CDR1 DFQATT, CDR2 SNEGSKA (reference sequence). J gave up 7 bases and V 4 bases, and 10 bases lay outside the gene matches. CDR3 region: CSANRDSLREQYF. Written as DNA, the CDR3 is TGCAGTGCTAATCGGGACAGCCTTCGGGAGCAGTACTTC.

This clonotype has just a few counts. V gene TRBV20-1 combines with J gene TRBJ2-7, with 8 bases aligning to TRBD2. The J segment lost 1 base and the V segment lost 7 bases, leaving 9 bases of the junction unmatched. The CDR3 is 14 amino acids. Germline loops: CDR1 DFQATT, CDR2 SNEGSKA (reference sequence). The CDR3 is CSVATGGVSYEQYF. The CDR3 nucleotides are TGCAGTGTAGCAACCGGGGGGGTATCCTACGAGCAGTACTTC.

A few counts support this clonotype. The rearrangement joins TRBV27 to TRBJ1-2; TRBD1 aligns across 9 bases. The CDR3 is 13 amino acids. Germline V CDR1 and CDR2: MNHEY, SMNVEV (reference sequence). Trimming removed 3 bases from V and 5 bases from J; junction bases left unmatched: 1. The DNA for the CDR3 is TGTGCCAGCAGTTTCGACAGGGGGTATGGCTACACCTTC. This sequence encodes CASSFDRGYGYTF.

This chain joins TRBV20-1 and TRBJ2-1; TRBD2 matches 8 bases. Germline V gives CDR1 DFQATT, CDR2 SNEGSKA (reference sequence). With 5 bases clipped from V and 2 bases from J, the junction kept 5 bases outside the gene matches. The CDR3 has 14 residues. The CDR3 DNA reads TGCAGTGCTCTCTTACTAGCGGCCTACAATGAGCAGTTCTTC. Translating it yields CSALLLAAYNEQFF.

The chain uses TRBV5-1 and TRBJ2-3; D ambiguous. This CDR3 region has 15 residues. The germline V gene has CDR1 SGHRS and CDR2 YFSETQ. V was trimmed by 0 bases and J by 1 base, leaving 9 bases between them. CDR3 loop: CASSLVPERTDTQYF. The CDR3 bases are TGCGCCAGCAGCTTGGTTCCTGAGCGCACAGATACGCAGTATTTT.

This clonotype was detected only a few times. The V and J genes are TRBV7-8 and TRBJ2-2; D possibly corresponds to TRBD1 (5 bases). Trimming cost V 1 base and J 7 bases, with 16 bases left between them. There are 16 residues in the CDR3. Germline V gene lookup returns CDR1 SGHVS and CDR2 FQNEAQ. CDR3 residues: CASSLGRVITGGELFF. The CDR3 nucleotides read TGTGCCAGCAGCTTAGGCAGGGTGATAACGGGCGGGGAGCTGTTTTTT.

This clonotype was seen more than once but under ten times. This rearrangement joins TRBV13 to TRBJ2-7, with D perhaps TRBD2 (6 bases). The V gene lost 2 bases and the J gene lost 2 bases, with 13 bases spanning the gap. The CDR3 consists of 15 residues. The germline gives CDR1 PRHDT, CDR2 FYEKMQ (reference sequence). The CDR3 DNA sequence: TGTGCCAGCAGCTTAAATCTCGGGGGTGCCTACGAGCAGTACTTC. Protein product: CASSLNLGGAYEQYF.

This clonotype was seen many times. The chain is built from TRBV6-2 or TRBV6-3 and TRBJ1-3, with unresolved D. The germline V gene has CDR1 MNHEY and CDR2 SVGEGT. CDR3 size: 12 residues. Trimming left V 10 bases short and J 0 bases short, with 7 bases between. DNA for the CDR3: TGTGCCACCACGGACTCTGGAAACACCATATATTTT. Protein: CATTDSGNTIYF.

The chain recombines TRBV11-3 with TRBJ1-1; D not certain. Trimming stripped 3 bases from V and 3 bases from J, with 11 bases between. CDR3 size: 14 residues. CDR1 is SGHNT and CDR2 is YENEEA in the germline V gene. CDR3 nucleotides: TGTGCCAGCAGCTTCGGCGTGGAGGACACTGAAGCTTTCTTT. Protein: CASSFGVEDTEAFF.

This chain connects TRBV20-1 to TRBJ2-3; 8 bases map to TRBD2. Trimming removed 4 bases from V and 0 bases from J; junction bases left unmatched: 9. The CDR3 has 16 residues. The germline gives CDR1 DFQATT, CDR2 SNEGSKA (reference sequence). In nucleotides, the CDR3 is TGCAGTGCTAAAGGAATCGGGGGGGCTAGCACAGATACGCAGTATTTT. Translation gives CSAKGIGGASTDTQYF.